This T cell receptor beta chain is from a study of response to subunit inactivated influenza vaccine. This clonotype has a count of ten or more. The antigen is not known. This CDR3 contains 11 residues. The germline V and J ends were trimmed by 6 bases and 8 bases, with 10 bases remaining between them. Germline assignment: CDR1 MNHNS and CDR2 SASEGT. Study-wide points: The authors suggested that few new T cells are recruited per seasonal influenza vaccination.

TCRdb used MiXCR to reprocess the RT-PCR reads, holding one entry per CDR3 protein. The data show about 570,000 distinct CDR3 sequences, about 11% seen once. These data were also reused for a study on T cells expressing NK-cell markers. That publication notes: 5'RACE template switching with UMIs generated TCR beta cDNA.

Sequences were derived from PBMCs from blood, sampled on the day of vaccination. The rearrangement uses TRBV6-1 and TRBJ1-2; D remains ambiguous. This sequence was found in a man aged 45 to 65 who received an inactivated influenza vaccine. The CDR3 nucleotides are TGTGCCAGCAGCGGACTGGGAGGCTACACCTTC. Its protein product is CASSGLGGYTF.